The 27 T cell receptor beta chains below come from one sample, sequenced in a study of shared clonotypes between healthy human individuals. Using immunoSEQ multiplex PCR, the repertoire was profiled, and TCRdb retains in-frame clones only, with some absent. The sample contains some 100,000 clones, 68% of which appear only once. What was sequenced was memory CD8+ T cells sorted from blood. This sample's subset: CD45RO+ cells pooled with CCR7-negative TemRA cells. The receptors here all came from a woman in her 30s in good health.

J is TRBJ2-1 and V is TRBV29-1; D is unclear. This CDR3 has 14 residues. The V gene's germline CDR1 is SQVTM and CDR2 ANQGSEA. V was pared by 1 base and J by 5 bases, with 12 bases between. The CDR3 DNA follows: TGCAGCGTTGAAGTCGTGGTACGGGACAATGAGCAGTTCTTC. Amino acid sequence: CSVEVVVRDNEQFF.

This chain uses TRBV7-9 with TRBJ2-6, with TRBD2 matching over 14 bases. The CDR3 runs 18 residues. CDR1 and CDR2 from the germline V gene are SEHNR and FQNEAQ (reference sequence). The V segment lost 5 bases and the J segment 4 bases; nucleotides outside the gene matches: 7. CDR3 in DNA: TGTGCCAGCAGCGCCAGACTAGCGGGAGGGGGAGGGGCCAACGTCCTGACTTTC. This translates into CASSARLAGGGGANVLTF.

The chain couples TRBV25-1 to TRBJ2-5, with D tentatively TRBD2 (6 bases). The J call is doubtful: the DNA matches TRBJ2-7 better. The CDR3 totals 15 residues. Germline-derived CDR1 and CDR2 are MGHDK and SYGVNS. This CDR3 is CASSHQAGTSDEQYF. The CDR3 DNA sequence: TGTGCCAGCAGTCACCAAGCGGGCACGTCCGACGAGCAGTACTTC.

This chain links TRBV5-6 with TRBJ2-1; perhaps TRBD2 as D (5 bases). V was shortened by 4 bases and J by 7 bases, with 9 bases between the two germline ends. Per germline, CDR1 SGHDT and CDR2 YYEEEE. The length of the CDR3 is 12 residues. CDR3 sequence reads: CASSEPGNEQFF. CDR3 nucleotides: TGTGCCAGCAGCGAACCGGGGAATGAGCAGTTCTTC.

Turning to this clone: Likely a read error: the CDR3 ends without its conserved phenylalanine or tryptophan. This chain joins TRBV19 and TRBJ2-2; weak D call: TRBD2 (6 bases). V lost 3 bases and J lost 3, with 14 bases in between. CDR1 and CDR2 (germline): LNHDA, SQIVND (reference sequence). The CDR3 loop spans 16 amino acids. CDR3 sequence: CASSITGGTYTGELFC. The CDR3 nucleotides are TGTGCCAGTAGTATTACAGGTGGGACTTACACCGGGGAGCTGTTTTGT.

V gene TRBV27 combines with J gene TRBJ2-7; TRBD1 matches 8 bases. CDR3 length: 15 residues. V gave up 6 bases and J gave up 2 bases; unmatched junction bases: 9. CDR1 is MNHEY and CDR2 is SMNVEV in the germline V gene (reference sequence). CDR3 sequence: CASRSTGEIPYEQYF. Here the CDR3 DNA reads TGTGCCAGCAGATCGACAGGGGAGATTCCCTACGAGCAGTACTTC.

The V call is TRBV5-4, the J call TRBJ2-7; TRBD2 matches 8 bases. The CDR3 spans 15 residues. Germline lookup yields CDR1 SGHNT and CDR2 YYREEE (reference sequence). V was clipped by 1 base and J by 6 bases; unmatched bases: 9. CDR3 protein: CASSLKLAGGSEQYF. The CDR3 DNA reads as TGTGCCAGCAGCTTGAAGCTGGCGGGAGGAAGCGAGCAGTACTTC.

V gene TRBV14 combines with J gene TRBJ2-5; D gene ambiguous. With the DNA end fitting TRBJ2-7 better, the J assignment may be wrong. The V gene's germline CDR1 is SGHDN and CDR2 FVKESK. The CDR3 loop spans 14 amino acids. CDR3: CASSHWSPPYEQYF. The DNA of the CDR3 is TGTGCCAGCAGCCATTGGTCCCCCCCCTACGAGCAGTACTTC.

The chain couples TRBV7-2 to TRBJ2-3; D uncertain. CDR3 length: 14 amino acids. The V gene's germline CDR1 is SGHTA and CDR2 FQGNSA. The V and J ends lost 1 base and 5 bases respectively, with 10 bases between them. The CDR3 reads CASSLDGPLDTQYF. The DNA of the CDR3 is TGTGCCAGCAGCTTAGACGGGCCTCTAGATACGCAGTATTTT.

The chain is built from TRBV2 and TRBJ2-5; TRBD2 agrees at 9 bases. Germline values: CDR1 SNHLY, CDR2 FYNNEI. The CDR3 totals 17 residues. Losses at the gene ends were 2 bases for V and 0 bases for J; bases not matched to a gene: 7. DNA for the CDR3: TGTGCCAGCAGTGAAAGTCTAGCGGGATCGTACCAAGAGACCCAGTACTTC. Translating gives CASSESLAGSYQETQYF.

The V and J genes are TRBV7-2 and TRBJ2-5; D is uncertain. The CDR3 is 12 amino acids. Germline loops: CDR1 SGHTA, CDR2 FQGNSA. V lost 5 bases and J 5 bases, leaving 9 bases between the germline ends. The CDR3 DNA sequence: TGTGCCAGCAGCAGACCCCGGGAGACCCAGTACTTC. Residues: CASSRPRETQYF. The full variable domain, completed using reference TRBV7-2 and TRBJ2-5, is GAGVSQSPSNKVTEKGKDVELRCDPISGHTALYWYRQSLGQGLEFLIYFQGNSAPDKSGLPSDRFSAERTGGSVSTLTIQRTQQEDSAVYLCASSRPRETQYFGPGTRLLVL.

In DNA form, the CDR3 reads TGCGCCAGCAGCGCCGGGACAGTTGGCACTGAAGCTTTCTTT. Its protein is CASSAGTVGTEAFF. The chain uses TRBV5-1 and TRBJ1-1; the match to TRBD1 covers 7 bases. The junction had 7 bases not matched to a gene; V was cut back by 4 bases and J by 4 bases. Germline assignment: CDR1 SGHRS and CDR2 YFSETQ. This CDR3 has 14 residues.

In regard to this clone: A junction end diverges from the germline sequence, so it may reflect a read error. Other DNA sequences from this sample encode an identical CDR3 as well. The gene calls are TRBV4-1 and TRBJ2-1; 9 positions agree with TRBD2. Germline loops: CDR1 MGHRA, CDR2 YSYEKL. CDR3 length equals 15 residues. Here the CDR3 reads CASSQRTSDYNEQFF. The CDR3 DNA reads TGTGCCAGCAGCCAACGGACTAGCGACTACAATGAGCAGTTCTTC.

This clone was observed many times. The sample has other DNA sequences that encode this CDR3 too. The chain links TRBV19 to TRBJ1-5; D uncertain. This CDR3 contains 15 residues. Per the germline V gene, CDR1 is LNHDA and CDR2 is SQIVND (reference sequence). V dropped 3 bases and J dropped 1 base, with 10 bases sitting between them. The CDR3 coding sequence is TGTGCCAGTAGTATTTGGGGTACGAGCAATCAGCCCCAGCATTTT. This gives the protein CASSIWGTSNQPQHF.

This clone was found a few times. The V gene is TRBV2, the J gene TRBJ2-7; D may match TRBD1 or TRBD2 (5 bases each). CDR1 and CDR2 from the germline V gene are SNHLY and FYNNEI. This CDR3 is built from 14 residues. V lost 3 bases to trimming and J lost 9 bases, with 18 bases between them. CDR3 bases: TGTGCCAGCAGTGAGTGGCAGGGCCAAGGGAGGCAGTACTTC. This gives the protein CASSEWQGQGRQYF.

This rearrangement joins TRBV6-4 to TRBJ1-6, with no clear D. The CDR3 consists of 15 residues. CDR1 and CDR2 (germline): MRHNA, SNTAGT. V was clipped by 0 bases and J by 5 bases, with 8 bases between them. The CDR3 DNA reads TGTGCCAGCAGTGACTCGACCGGGAATAATTCACCCCTCCACTTT. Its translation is CASSDSTGNNSPLHF.

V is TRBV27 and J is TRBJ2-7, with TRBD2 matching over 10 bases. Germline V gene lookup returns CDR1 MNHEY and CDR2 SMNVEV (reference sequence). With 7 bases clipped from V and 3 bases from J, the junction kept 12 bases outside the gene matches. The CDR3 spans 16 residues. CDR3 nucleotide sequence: TGTGCCAGCATCCCCAGGGCTAGCGGGAGTTTCTACGAGCAGTACTTC. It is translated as CASIPRASGSFYEQYF.

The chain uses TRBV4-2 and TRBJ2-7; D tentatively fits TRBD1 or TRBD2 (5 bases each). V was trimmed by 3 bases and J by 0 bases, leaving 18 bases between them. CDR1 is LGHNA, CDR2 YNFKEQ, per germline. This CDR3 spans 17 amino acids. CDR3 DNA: TGTGCCAGCAGCCATGTCTCGTCCCGGGACGGCTCCTACGAGCAGTACTTC. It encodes CASSHVSSRDGSYEQYF.

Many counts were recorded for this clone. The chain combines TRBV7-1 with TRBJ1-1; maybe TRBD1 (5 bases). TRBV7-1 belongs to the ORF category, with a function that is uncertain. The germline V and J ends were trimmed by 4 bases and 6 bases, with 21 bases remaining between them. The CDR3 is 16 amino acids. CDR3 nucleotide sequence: TGTGCCAGCAGCTTCGTCCTGGGGGAGGGCATCTCTGAAGCTTTCTTT. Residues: CASSFVLGEGISEAFF.

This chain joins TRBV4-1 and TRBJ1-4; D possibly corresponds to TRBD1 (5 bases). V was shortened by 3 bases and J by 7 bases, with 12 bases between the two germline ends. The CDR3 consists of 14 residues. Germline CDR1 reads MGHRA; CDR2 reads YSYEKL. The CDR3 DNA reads TGCGCCAGCAGCCAGGCGATCCAGGGTGAAAAACTGTTTTTT. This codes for CASSQAIQGEKLFF.

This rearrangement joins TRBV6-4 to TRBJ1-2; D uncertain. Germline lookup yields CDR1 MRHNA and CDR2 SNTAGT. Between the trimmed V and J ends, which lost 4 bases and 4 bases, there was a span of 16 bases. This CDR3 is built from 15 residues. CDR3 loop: CASSAEHGKTYGYTF. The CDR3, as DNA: TGTGCCAGCAGTGCAGAACACGGAAAGACCTATGGCTACACCTTC.

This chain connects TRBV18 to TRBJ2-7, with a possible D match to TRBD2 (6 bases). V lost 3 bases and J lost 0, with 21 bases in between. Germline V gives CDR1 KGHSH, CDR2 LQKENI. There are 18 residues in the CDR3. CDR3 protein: CASSPGYGGGPLSYEQYF. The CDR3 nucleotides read TGTGCCAGCTCACCGGGTTATGGGGGAGGTCCCCTCTCCTACGAGCAGTACTTC. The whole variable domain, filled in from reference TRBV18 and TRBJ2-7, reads NAGVMQNPRHLVRRRGQEARLRCSPMKGHSHVYWYRQLPEEGLKFMVYLQKENIIDESGMPKERFSAEFPKEGPSILRIQQVVRGDSAAYFCASSPGYGGGPLSYEQYFGPGTRLTVT.

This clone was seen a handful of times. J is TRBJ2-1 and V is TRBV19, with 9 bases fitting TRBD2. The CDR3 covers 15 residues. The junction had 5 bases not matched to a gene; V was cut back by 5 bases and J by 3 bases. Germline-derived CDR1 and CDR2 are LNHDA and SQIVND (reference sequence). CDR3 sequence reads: CASSVTSGLYNEQFF. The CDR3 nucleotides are TGTGCCAGTAGTGTGACTAGCGGTCTCTACAATGAGCAGTTCTTC.

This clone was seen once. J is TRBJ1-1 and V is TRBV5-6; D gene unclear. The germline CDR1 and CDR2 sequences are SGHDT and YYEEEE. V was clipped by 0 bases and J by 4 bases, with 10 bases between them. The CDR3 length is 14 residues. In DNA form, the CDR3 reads TGTGCCAGCAGCTTGGGGGGATGGGGCACTGAAGCTTTCTTT. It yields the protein CASSLGGWGTEAFF.

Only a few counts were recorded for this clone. This CDR3 reads CASSPSSNYGYTF. As DNA, the CDR3 is TGTGCCAGCTCACCCTCGTCTAACTATGGCTACACCTTC. The chain employs TRBV18 and TRBJ1-2; D remains unclear. This CDR3 has 13 residues. CDR1 is KGHSH and CDR2 is LQKENI in the germline V gene. Trimming stripped 3 bases from V and 0 bases from J, with 5 bases between.

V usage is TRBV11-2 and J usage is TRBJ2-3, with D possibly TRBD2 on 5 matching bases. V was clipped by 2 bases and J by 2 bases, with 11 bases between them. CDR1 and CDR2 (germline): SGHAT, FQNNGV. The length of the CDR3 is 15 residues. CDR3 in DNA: TGTGCCAGCAGCTTAAGGCGGGCTTTCACAGATACGCAGTATTTT. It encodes CASSLRRAFTDTQYF.

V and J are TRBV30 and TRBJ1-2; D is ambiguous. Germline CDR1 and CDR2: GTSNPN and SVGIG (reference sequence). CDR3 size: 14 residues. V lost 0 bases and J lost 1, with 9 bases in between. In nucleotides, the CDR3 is TGTGCCTGGAGTGTACCCTACTTTAACTATGGCTACACCTTC. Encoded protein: CAWSVPYFNYGYTF. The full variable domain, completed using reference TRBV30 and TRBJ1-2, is SQTIHQWPATLVQPVGSPLSLECTVEGTSNPNLYWYRQAAGRGLQLLFYSVGIGQISSEVPQNLSASRPQDRQFILSSKKLLLSDSGFYLCAWSVPYFNYGYTFGSGTRLTVV.